The text below deals with one T cell receptor (beta chain). At a deep level, the assay was run. Only in-frame clones appear in the TCRdb table, and some are missing; sequencing was by immunoSEQ multiplex PCR. The table includes roughly 500,000 clones, about 96% detected once. This sample was included in a study of shared clonotypes between healthy human individuals. V dropped 10 bases and J dropped 1 base, with 11 bases sitting between them. Per germline, CDR1 LNHDA and CDR2 SQIVND (reference sequence). The CDR3 length is 12 residues. The chain joins TRBV19 to TRBJ2-7; tentative D call: TRBD2 (6 bases). The sequenced sample was naive CD4+ T cells sorted from blood. Subset in this sample: CD45RA+ positively selected. The TCR was taken from a woman aged 25 to 39 in good health. CDR3 in amino acids: CATISGSYEQYF. CDR3 sequence (DNA): TGTGCCACTATTAGCGGTTCCTACGAGCAGTACTTC.